Listed below are T cell receptor beta chains from one sample, sequenced in a study of blood T cell repertoires in COVID-19. Method: immunoSEQ multiplex PCR; TCRdb's copy keeps in-frame clones and lacks some. Of 150,000 to 200,000 clones detected, 80% to 85% appear once; the ten largest clones hold under 4%. Sequenced material: PBMCs or T cells enriched from blood (not recorded which). The source of these receptors is a woman under 40 who had been exposed to COVID-19. Each CDR3 is given with its conserved first and last residue. A D gene is named only where the DNA matches it firmly. Part of the rows lack a size; the others show once, few, many or a class for expanded clones.

d_gene	abundance	v_gene	j_gene	CDR3nt	CDR3aa
.	.	TRBV19	TRBJ2-5	TGTGCCAGTAGTAGCGGAACATTCCAAGAGACCCAGTACTTC	CASSSGTFQETQYF
TRBD1	.	TRBV27	TRBJ2-5	TGTGCCAGCAGTTTGGACAGGGCGGGTGGGCAAGAGACCCAGTACTTC	CASSLDRAGGQETQYF
.	.	TRBV24-1	TRBJ1-2	TGTGCCACCAGTGATTTTACAGGTCAAGGCTACACCTTC	CATSDFTGQGYTF
TRBD1	.	TRBV2	TRBJ1-5	TGTGCCAGCAGTCTGGACAGGGGGCATGATCAGCCCCAGCATTTT	CASSLDRGHDQPQHF
.	.	TRBV11-2	TRBJ2-1	TGTGCCAGCAGCTTAGATAGGGAGACCGAGCAGTTCTTC	CASSLDRETEQFF
.	.	TRBV9	TRBJ1-1	TGTGCCAGCAGCGTATACGGGGAGAACACTGAAGCTTTCTTT	CASSVYGENTEAFF
TRBD2	.	TRBV10-1	TRBJ2-1	TGCGCCAGCAGTGAGCGGCCTAGCGGTATCGATGCGTTCTTC	CASSERPSGIDAFF
TRBD2	.	TRBV15	TRBJ2-1	TGTGCCACCAGCAGAGATGAAGTGGAACTAGCGGGGGGAATGGGTCTCAATGAGCAGTTCTTC	CATSRDEVELAGGMGLNEQFF
TRBD1	.	TRBV6-5	TRBJ2-7	TGTGCCAGCAGTTCGACAGGGACCTACGAGCAGTACTTC	CASSSTGTYEQYF
.	few	TRBV15	TRBJ1-2	TGTGCCACCAGCAGAGATCTTCAGGGGTGGGGGTATGGCTACACCTTC	CATSRDLQGWGYGYTF
.	once	TRBV4-1	TRBJ2-3	TGCGCCAGCAGCCAGGGGACCGACAGGATTAAGGATACGCAGTATTTT	CASSQGTDRIKDTQYF
TRBD1	.	TRBV20-1	TRBJ1-1	TGCAGTGCAGGGACAGAGCAAGCTTTCTTT	CSAGTEQAFF
TRBD1	few	TRBV3-1/TRBV3-2	TRBJ1-1	TGTGCCAGCAGCCTTTTTGGACAGGGGAACACTGAAGCTTTCTTT	CASSLFGQGNTEAFF
TRBD1	.	TRBV11-3	TRBJ2-7	TGTGCCAGCAGCTTGGGCAGGGGGCCGTACGAGCAGTACTTC	CASSLGRGPYEQYF
.	.	TRBV2	TRBJ1-5	TGTGCCAGCAGTGATCAAGGCGGGTATAGCAATCAGCCCCAGCATTTT	CASSDQGGYSNQPQHF
TRBD2	.	TRBV3-1/TRBV3-2	TRBJ2-1	TGTGCCAGCAGCCAAGATCTTGTCACTAGCGGGAGATACAATGAGCAGTTCTTC	CASSQDLVTSGRYNEQFF
TRBD1	.	TRBV27	TRBJ2-7	TGTGCCAGCAGCCGAAACGGACAGGGTCCCTACGAGCAGTACTTC	CASSRNGQGPYEQYF
.	.	TRBV9	TRBJ1-3	TGTGCCAGCAGCGTAGAGAATATACCGGCTGGAAACACCATATATTTT	CASSVENIPAGNTIYF
.	.	TRBV14	TRBJ1-1	TGTGCCAGCAGCCAAGATTTGTCGGGGGGGCGAGACACTGAAGCTTTCTTT	CASSQDLSGGRDTEAFF
TRBD2	.	TRBV9	TRBJ2-1	TGTGCCAGCAGCCCTTCCTTCGGGGGGGACCCCTACAATGAGCAGTTCTTC	CASSPSFGGDPYNEQFF
.	few	TRBV30	TRBJ1-2	TGTGCCTGGAGGCTCGCCCCCGCGGGCTACACCTTC	CAWRLAPAGYTF
TRBD1	.	TRBV19	TRBJ1-1	TGTGCCAGTCAGAAGGGGGCGAAGAACACTGAAGCTTTCTTT	CASQKGAKNTEAFF
TRBD1	.	TRBV5-4	TRBJ1-2	TGTGCCAGCAGTTTTACAGGGGGCAGCTATGGCTACACCTTC	CASSFTGGSYGYTF
TRBD2	once	TRBV2	TRBJ2-1	TGTGCCAGCAGTGAATCAATAGCGGGGTACAATGAGCAGTTCTTC	CASSESIAGYNEQFF
.	few	TRBV9	TRBJ2-5	TGTGCCAGCAGCGTAGGTGTAGGGGAAGAGACCCAGTACTTC	CASSVGVGEETQYF
.	.	TRBV6-5	TRBJ1-2	TGTGCCAGCAATCCTACTTTAACTCTTAACTATGGCTACACCTTC	CASNPTLTLNYGYTF
.	once	TRBV7-8	TRBJ2-7	TGTGCCAGCAGCCCCTCCCCCTCCTACGAGCAGTACTTC	CASSPSPSYEQYF
.	.	TRBV5-1	TRBJ2-3	TGCGCCAGCAGTCGGGGGAGTGCAGATACGCAGTATTTT	CASSRGSADTQYF
TRBD1	once	TRBV7-3	TRBJ1-1	TGTGCCAGCAGCTCGACAGGGGGGAACACTGAAGCTTTCTTT	CASSSTGGNTEAFF
.	.	TRBV19	TRBJ1-1	TGTGCCAGTAGTATAGGTGGGAGTACTGAAGCTTTCTTT	CASSIGGSTEAFF